These T cell receptor beta chains were read from a single sample in a study of T cells in Graves' hyperthyroidism and ophthalmopathy. TCRdb reanalysed the multiplex PCR reads using MiXCR and keeps one entry per CDR3 protein. The sample shows more than 300,000 distinct CDR3 sequences, about a fifth of them seen only once. The specimen was blood. Source of these receptors: a man between 18 and 35 years old with Graves' ophthalmopathy. CDR3s include the opening cysteine and the closing phenylalanine or tryptophan. A D gene is named only where the DNA matches it firmly. Size is stated for part of the rows, as once, few or many counts, or as a class when the clone is expanded.

clone_size | j_call | v_call | d_call | cdr3_aa | cdr3_nt
many | TRBJ1-5 | TRBV28 | TRBD1 | CASSSSLQGINQPQHF | TGTGCCAGCAGTTCCTCCCTACAGGGGATCAATCAGCCCCAGCATTTT
NA | TRBJ2-5 | TRBV5-1 | NA | CASSLDSPGQETQYF | TGCGCCAGCAGCTTGGACAGCCCTGGCCAAGAGACCCAGTACTTC
many | TRBJ1-1 | TRBV7-2 | NA | CASSLVLGGGTEAFF | TGTGCCAGCAGCTTAGTTCTCGGAGGCGGCACTGAAGCTTTCTTT
NA | TRBJ2-2 | TRBV9 | TRBD1 | CASSVGGQGTGELFF | TGTGCCAGCAGCGTTGGGGGACAGGGAACCGGGGAGCTGTTTTTT
many | TRBJ2-7 | TRBV20-1 | NA | CSAPDRFGGYEQYF | TGCAGTGCACCAGACAGGTTTGGGGGGTACGAGCAGTACTTC
NA | TRBJ1-6 | TRBV5-1 | TRBD1 | CASSPGTGGESPLHF | TGCGCCAGCAGCCCCGGAACAGGGGGTGAATCACCCCTCCACTTT
many | TRBJ1-1 | TRBV29-1 | NA | CSVVRVLGGAEAFF | TGCAGCGTTGTTAGGGTATTAGGCGGCGCTGAAGCTTTCTTT
many | TRBJ2-5 | TRBV7-9 | NA | CASRPPGWQAETQYF | TGTGCCAGCAGACCACCCGGGTGGCAGGCAGAGACCCAGTACTTC
many | TRBJ2-5 | TRBV7-2 | TRBD2 | CASSLDSSGGKTQYF | TGTGCCAGCAGCTTAGATTCCAGCGGGGGGAAGACCCAGTACTTC
many | TRBJ1-1 | TRBV20-1 | NA | CSARDPVGAGAFF | TGCAGTGCTAGAGATCCCGTAGGCGCCGGAGCTTTCTTT
many | TRBJ2-1 | TRBV20-1 | TRBD2 | CSARDRLAGAYNEQFF | TGCAGTGCTAGAGATCGACTAGCGGGGGCTTACAATGAGCAGTTCTTC
many | TRBJ1-1 | TRBV20-1 | NA | CSASLPAVAFF | TGCAGTGCTAGCTTACCGGCGGTCGCTTTCTTT
many | TRBJ2-1 | TRBV11-2 | NA | CASSLVVWTQSSYNEQFF | TGTGCCAGCAGCTTAGTAGTATGGACCCAGAGCTCCTACAATGAGCAGTTCTTC
many | TRBJ1-5 | TRBV12-3/TRBV12-4 | NA | CASSFRLGATQPQHF | TGTGCCAGCAGTTTCCGTCTCGGTGCAACCCAGCCCCAGCATTTT
few | TRBJ2-6 | TRBV27 | NA | CASSRLTSGVNVLTF | TGTGCCAGCAGTCGCCTGACGTCTGGGGTCAACGTCCTGACTTTC
many | TRBJ2-3 | TRBV24-1 | NA | CATSDFGLGTDTQYF | TGTGCCACCAGTGATTTTGGGCTTGGCACAGATACGCAGTATTTT
once | TRBJ2-5 | TRBV2 | NA | CATTEQKPQETQYF | TGTGCCACCACCGAACAGAAACCCCAAGAGACCCAGTACTTC
NA | TRBJ2-1 | TRBV5-6 | NA | CASSPRRPTPEYSYNEQFF | TGTGCCAGCAGCCCACGGCGTCCAACTCCGGAGTACTCCTACAATGAGCAGTTCTTC
few | TRBJ1-1 | TRBV7-9 | NA | CASSAQGANTEAFF | TGTGCCAGCAGCGCACAGGGCGCGAACACTGAAGCTTTCTTT
few | TRBJ2-5 | TRBV24-1 | NA | CATSEGTGETQYF | TGTGCCACCAGTGAAGGGACTGGAGAGACCCAGTACTTC
NA | TRBJ1-2 | TRBV25-1 | NA | CASSGRQAGYGYTF | TGTGCCAGCAGTGGGAGACAGGCAGGCTATGGCTACACCTTC
many | TRBJ2-7 | TRBV12-3/TRBV12-4 | TRBD2 | CASSFGLAGGFSHEQYF | TGTGCCAGCAGTTTTGGACTAGCGGGGGGGTTCAGTCACGAGCAGTACTTC
many | TRBJ1-6 | TRBV12-3/TRBV12-4 | TRBD1 | CASSSGTGLNSPLHF | TGTGCCAGCAGTTCTGGGACAGGGCTAAATTCACCCCTCCACTTT
many | TRBJ1-6 | TRBV3-1 | TRBD1 | CASSQSDRGLSPLHF | TGTGCCAGCAGCCAATCCGACAGGGGTTTGTCACCCCTCCACTTT
many | TRBJ2-1 | TRBV20-1 | TRBD2 | CSALSGLAGSYNEQFF | TGCAGTGCTCTCAGCGGACTAGCGGGGTCCTACAATGAGCAGTTCTTC
NA | TRBJ1-6 | TRBV4-1 | NA | CASSHSVPRESPLHF | TGCGCCAGCAGCCACTCCGTACCCCGAGAATCACCCCTCCACTTT